This T cell receptor beta chain was documented in a study of STAT5B mutations in CD4+ large granular lymphocyte leukemia (dated by TCRdb to between 2020 and 2023). Context from the whole study: Among healthy controls, the CDR3 'QG' motif was associated with a particular HLA allele. The study compared the TCRbeta repertoires of patients with CD4+ T-cell large granular lymphocyte leukemia against those of healthy blood donors. Flow cytometry on FACSCanto II or FACSVerse showed that the purified fractions were more than 95% pure among lymphocytes. The research as a whole found: The main leukemic clonotypes were found to be private to each patient, although over 20% of the main leukemic clonotypes were detected at low frequency in the non-leukemic repertoires of other patients. Compared with healthy CD4+ repertoires, CD4-sorted patient repertoires appeared more clonal, and this difference remained even after the putative leukemic clones were removed. TRBV06-family usage was enriched among the top patient clones (8/27) compared with healthy controls (2/35). Data were not HLA-matched; higher clonality in CD4+ versus CD8+ T-LGLL could reflect the relatively small sample size.

The immunoSEQ assay at survey resolution was used to sequence TCRbeta rearrangements from genomic DNA. As for the authors' bioinformatics: In the TCR sequencing data, the lowest productive clonotype frequency that could be detected was 2.59 x 10-5. Analyses included only productive TCRbeta rearrangements, meaning complete and in-frame sequences. Simpson clonality, calculated in the immunoSEQ Analyzer version 3.0, was used as the measure of sample clonality. Clones were binned by frequency as very rare, small, medium, large (1-20%) or hyperexpanded (>20%). Generation probabilities were estimated with OLGA 1.2.3, V-gene circos plots were generated with VDJtools, specificities were searched for in VDJdb, and CDR3 motifs were identified with GLIPH. Imported from immuneACCESS, the table was reduced by TCRdb to in-frame sequences with V and J called. These copies leave out some clones; in studies compared against another copy, an unresolved V gene accounts for under half, and the cause of the remainder is not known. For V, J and clone size, that table is used; D and trimming come from the DNA. The sample contains some 30,000 clones, 70% to 80% of them found a single time. The top ten constitute roughly 0.48% of the sample.

To note about this clone: Its antigen specificity is not known. No much larger clone is present one base from it, and per-base qualities are unavailable.

Buffy coats from roughly 37 blood donors, supplied by the Finnish Red Cross blood service, were used as healthy controls. All TCR-sequenced material derived from peripheral blood: patient blood samples and healthy donor buffy coats. Ficoll-Hypaque gradient centrifugation was used to isolate peripheral blood mononuclear cells. Magnetic purification was used to isolate CD4+ cells from the buffy coats of the healthy controls. Genomic DNA was extracted using the Gentra Puregene Cell and Tissue kit, and a Qubit 2.0 fluorometer was used to quantify it. From its cysteine to its phenylalanine, the CDR3 spans 14 amino acids. Only the CDR3 portion is preserved as DNA: 42 bases, with reading frame beginning at the first base. V is trimmed back by 2 bases and J by 6 bases, and the junction contains 7 bases that no gene match accounts for. CDR1 and CDR2 are read off the germline V gene (reference sequence) as MNHNY and SVGAGI.

Recombination connected TRBV6-6 to TRBJ2-7, and 7 junction bases match TRBD2. The material sequenced was CD4+ T cells from blood buffy coats. The TCR sequence derives from a human donor in good health. The CDR3 reads as follows: CASSYTIPGGEQYF. The sequenced DNA: TGTGCCAGCAGTTACACGATTCCGGGGGGCGAGCAGTACTTC.